The clone carrying this T cell receptor (beta chain) was seen just once. Each cell subset's genomic DNA was divided evenly among several immunoSEQ plates. Using immunoSEQ multiplex PCR, the repertoire was profiled, and TCRdb retains in-frame clones only, with some absent. The profile shows about 580,000 clones, 98% of them singletons. This record belongs to a study of shared clonotypes between healthy human individuals. About the study: CD4 naive and memory got three plates each, CD8 naive two, CD8 memory one.

As defined, naive CD8 cells were CD45RO-negative and positively selected for CCR7, with terminally differentiated effector memory CD45RA+ cells excluded. There are 16 residues in the CDR3. The V and J ends lost 5 bases and 2 bases, in that order; junction bases with no gene match: 12. Germline CDR1 and CDR2: SEHNR and FQNEAQ (reference sequence). V is TRBV7-9 and J is TRBJ2-7, with 7 bases lining up with TRBD1. The TCR comes from a man aged 30-40 years in good health. The sample taken for sequencing was naive CD8+ T cells sorted from blood. The CDR3 region is CASSPDRELSAYEQYF. In DNA form, the CDR3 reads TGTGCCAGCAGCCCCGACAGGGAATTGAGCGCCTACGAGCAGTACTTC.